The 8 T cell receptor beta chains presented below share a single source sample, sequenced in a study of cytomegalovirus exposure and HLA in healthy donors. Amplification used 60 Vbeta primers and 13 Jbeta primers. The assay was immunoSEQ multiplex PCR, and TCRdb's table has in-frame clones only and misses some. The sample yields about 140,000 clones, just under 85% seen once. The specimen sequenced was PBMCs. The receptors derive from a woman aged 55-69 years in good health and CMV-seropositive.

The chain recombines TRBV19 with TRBJ2-1, with a possible D match to TRBD2 (6 bases). Trimming removed 3 bases from V and 4 bases from J, with 16 bases in between. This CDR3 is 16 amino acids long. Germline CDR1 reads LNHDA; CDR2 reads SQIVND (reference sequence). This CDR3 reads CASSMDLAARYNEQFF. The CDR3 DNA follows: TGTGCCAGTAGTATGGATTTAGCGGCAAGATACAATGAGCAGTTCTTC.

V usage is TRBV25-1 and J usage is TRBJ2-5, with TRBD1 identical over 7 bases. This CDR3 has 14 residues. CDR1 is MGHDK, CDR2 SYGVNS, per germline. V lost 1 base to trimming and J lost 8 bases; unmatched junction nucleotides: 7. As DNA, the CDR3 is TGTGCCAGCAGTGAATTCAACAGGGGCAACACCCAGTACTTC. Protein sequence: CASSEFNRGNTQYF. Filled out from reference TRBV25-1 and TRBJ2-5, the complete variable domain reads EADIYQTPRYLVIGTGKKITLECSQTMGHDKMYWYQQDPGMELHLIHYSYGVNSTEKGDLSSESTVSRIRTEHFPLTLESARPSHTSQYLCASSEFNRGNTQYFGPGTRLLVL.

This clone was detected only a few times. J is TRBJ2-1 and V is TRBV28; 10 nucleotides align to TRBD1. Germline V CDR1 and CDR2: MDHEN, SYDVKM. The junction had 6 bases not matched to a gene; V was cut back by 4 bases and J by 6 bases. This CDR3 is 15 amino acids long. CDR3 nucleotide sequence: TGTGCCAGCAGTTCGGACAGGGGGTACACCAATGAGCAGTTCTTC. It codes for CASSSDRGYTNEQFF.

The gene calls are TRBV4-3 and TRBJ2-3, with TRBD1 matching over 9 bases. CDR3 length: 16 residues. CDR1 and CDR2 (germline): LGHNA, YSLEER. V lost 0 bases and J lost 5; bases outside the gene matches: 6. CDR3 coding DNA: TGCGCCAGCAGCCAAGATTGGAGGACAGGGGTAGATACGCAGTATTTT. It codes for CASSQDWRTGVDTQYF.

This chain connects TRBV18 to TRBJ1-4; tentative D call: TRBD1 (6 bases). V shed 3 bases and J shed 6 bases, with 8 bases lying between them. The CDR3 has 13 residues. In germline, CDR1 is KGHSH, CDR2 LQKENI. The CDR3 region has the DNA TGTGCCAGCTCACCGCGACAGGATGAAAAACTGTTTTTT. Translated, it gives CASSPRQDEKLFF. The variable domain in full, completed from reference TRBV18 and TRBJ1-4, reads NAGVMQNPRHLVRRRGQEARLRCSPMKGHSHVYWYRQLPEEGLKFMVYLQKENIIDESGMPKERFSAEFPKEGPSILRIQQVVRGDSAAYFCASSPRQDEKLFFGSGTQLSVL.

This chain joins TRBV27 and TRBJ2-7, with TRBD2 matching over 7 bases. Trimming cost V 5 bases and J 3 bases; bases outside gene matches: 10. This CDR3 spans 15 amino acids. The germline CDR1 and CDR2 sequences are MNHEY and SMNVEV (reference sequence). CDR3 nucleotide sequence: TGTGCCAGCAGTAGCGACGAGGGGAGGGTCTACGAGCAGTACTTC. Residues: CASSSDEGRVYEQYF.

This clone has just a few counts. The chain joins TRBV30 to TRBJ2-5; 16 positions match TRBD2. The V gene's germline CDR1 is GTSNPN and CDR2 SVGIG (reference sequence). The J segment lost 5 bases and the V segment lost 2 bases, leaving 14 bases of the junction unmatched. The CDR3 has 19 residues. The CDR3 DNA reads TGTGCCTGGAGTTCCTTGGGACTAGCGGGAGGGCCGGGTGGGGAGACCCAGTACTTC. It translates to CAWSSLGLAGGPGGETQYF. Variable domain in full (rest from reference TRBV30 and TRBJ2-5): SQTIHQWPATLVQPVGSPLSLECTVEGTSNPNLYWYRQAAGRGLQLLFYSVGIGQISSEVPQNLSASRPQDRQFILSSKKLLLSDSGFYLCAWSSLGLAGGPGGETQYFGPGTRLLVL.

The gene calls are TRBV29-1 and TRBJ2-7, with 11 positions matching TRBD1. CDR1 and CDR2 (germline): SQVTM, ANQGSEA. V was pared by 6 bases and J by 6 bases, with 4 bases of the junction left unmatched. CDR3 length: 12 residues. CDR3 loop: CSVAGTGGEQYF. In DNA, the CDR3 is TGCAGCGTCGCCGGGACAGGGGGCGAGCAGTACTTC.